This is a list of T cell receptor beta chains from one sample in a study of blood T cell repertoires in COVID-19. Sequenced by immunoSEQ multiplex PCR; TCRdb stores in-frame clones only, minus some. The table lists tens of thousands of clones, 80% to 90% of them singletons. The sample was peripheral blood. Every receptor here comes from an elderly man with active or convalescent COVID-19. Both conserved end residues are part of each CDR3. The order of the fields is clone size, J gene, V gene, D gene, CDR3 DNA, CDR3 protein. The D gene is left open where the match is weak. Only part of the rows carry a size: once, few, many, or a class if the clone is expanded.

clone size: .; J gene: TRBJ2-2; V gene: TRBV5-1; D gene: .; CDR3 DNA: TGCGCCAGCAGCTTGATGCTAGCGTATAACACCGGGGAGCTGTTTTTT; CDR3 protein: CASSLMLAYNTGELFF
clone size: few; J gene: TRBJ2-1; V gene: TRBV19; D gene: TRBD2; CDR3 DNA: TGTGCCAGTAGTCCGGGGACGGGAGGACCCTACAATGAGCAGTTCTTC; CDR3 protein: CASSPGTGGPYNEQFF
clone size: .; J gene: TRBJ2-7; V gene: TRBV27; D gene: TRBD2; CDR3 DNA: TGTGCCAGCGCTCCGGGAGGCCCCGCGAGAGAGCAGTACTTC; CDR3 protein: CASAPGGPAREQYF
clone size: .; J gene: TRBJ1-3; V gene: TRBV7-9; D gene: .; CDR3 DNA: TGTGCCAGCAGCTTGACAAGCTCTGGAAACACCATATATTTT; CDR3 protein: CASSLTSSGNTIYF
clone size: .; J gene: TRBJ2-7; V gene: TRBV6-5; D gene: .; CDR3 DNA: TGTGCCAGCAGGACCAGACAGGGAGGCTCCTACGAGCAGTACTTC; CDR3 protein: CASRTRQGGSYEQYF
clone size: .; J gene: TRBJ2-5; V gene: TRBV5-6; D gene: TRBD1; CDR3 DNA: TGTGCCAGCAGCTTGCGGGACAGCCAAGAGACCCAGTACTTC; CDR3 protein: CASSLRDSQETQYF
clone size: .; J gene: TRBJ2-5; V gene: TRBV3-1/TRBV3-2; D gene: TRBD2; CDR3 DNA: TGTGCCAGCAGCCAAGATCGGGATAGCGGGATGCCCCTTCGGGAGACCCAGTACTTC; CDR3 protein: CASSQDRDSGMPLRETQYF
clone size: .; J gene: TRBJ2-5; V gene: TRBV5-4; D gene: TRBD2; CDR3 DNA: TGTGCCAGCAGCTCATCCGGGACTAGGGAGACCCAGTACTTC; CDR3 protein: CASSSSGTRETQYF
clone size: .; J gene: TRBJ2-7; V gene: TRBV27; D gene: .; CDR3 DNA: TGTGCCAGCGGGTGGGGGGGCGCGAAATCCTACGAGCAGTACTTC; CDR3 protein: CASGWGGAKSYEQYF
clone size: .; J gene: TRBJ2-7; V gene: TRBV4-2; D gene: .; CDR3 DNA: TGTGCCAGCAGCCCGCAGGAGGGCTACGAGCAGTACTTC; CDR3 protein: CASSPQEGYEQYF
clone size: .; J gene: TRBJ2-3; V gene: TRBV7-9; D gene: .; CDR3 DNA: TGTGCCAGCAGCTTAGCGGGCGCAGATACGCAGTATTTT; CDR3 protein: CASSLAGADTQYF
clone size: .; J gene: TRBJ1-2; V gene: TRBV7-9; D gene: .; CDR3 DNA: TGTGCCAGCAGCCGGCTTGGGGCATCTAGCTATGGCTACACCTTC; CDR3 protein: CASSRLGASSYGYTF
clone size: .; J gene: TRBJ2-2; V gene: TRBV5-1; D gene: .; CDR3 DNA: TGCGCCAGCAGCTTTCGGGGAGTCGTAACCGGGGAGCTGTTTTTT; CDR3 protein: CASSFRGVVTGELFF
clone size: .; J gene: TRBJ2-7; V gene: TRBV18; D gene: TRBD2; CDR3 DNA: TGTGCCAGCTCACCACAGCTGGCTAGCGGGAGCCGGGGCGAGCAGTACTTC; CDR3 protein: CASSPQLASGSRGEQYF
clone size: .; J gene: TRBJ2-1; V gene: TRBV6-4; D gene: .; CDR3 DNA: TGTGCCAGCAGTTCAGCGGGTCATAGCTCCTACAATGAGCAGTTCTTC; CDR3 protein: CASSSAGHSSYNEQFF
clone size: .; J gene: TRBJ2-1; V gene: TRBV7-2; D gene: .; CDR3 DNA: TGTGCCAGCAGCCGTACCCCTGACAGTAACAATGAGCAGTTCTTC; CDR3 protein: CASSRTPDSNNEQFF
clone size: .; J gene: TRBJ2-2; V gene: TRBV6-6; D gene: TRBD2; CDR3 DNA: TGTGCCAGCAGTCAGACTAGCGGGAGTGGCACCGGGGAGCTGTTTTTT; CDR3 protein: CASSQTSGSGTGELFF
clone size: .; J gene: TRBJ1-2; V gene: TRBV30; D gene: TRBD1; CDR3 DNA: TGTGCCTGGAGACAGGGGGCTGGTGGCTACACCTTC; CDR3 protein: CAWRQGAGGYTF
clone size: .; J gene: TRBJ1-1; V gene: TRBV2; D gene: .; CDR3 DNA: TGTGCCAGCAGTGACCAACAGCTCACTGAAGCTTTCTTT; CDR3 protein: CASSDQQLTEAFF
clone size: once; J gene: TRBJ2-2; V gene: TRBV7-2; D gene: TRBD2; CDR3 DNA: TGTGCCAGCAGCCCTTACGGACTAGCGGGAGTGAACACCGGGGAGCTGTTTTTT; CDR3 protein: CASSPYGLAGVNTGELFF
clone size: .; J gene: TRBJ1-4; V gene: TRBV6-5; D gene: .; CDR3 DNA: TGTGCCACCCACGCCCGGGGGGCAACTAATGAAAAACTGTTTTTT; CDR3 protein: CATHARGATNEKLFF
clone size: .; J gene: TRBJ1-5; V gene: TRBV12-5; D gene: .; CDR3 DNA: TGTGCTACCTCGAAAGGCGGGGGCGGAAGGGGCAATCAGCCCCAGCATTTT; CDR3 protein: CATSKGGGGRGNQPQHF
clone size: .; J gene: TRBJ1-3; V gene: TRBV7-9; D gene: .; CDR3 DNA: TGTGCCAGCAGCTCGGTTCTGGGGAGTGGAAACACCATATATTTT; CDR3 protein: CASSSVLGSGNTIYF
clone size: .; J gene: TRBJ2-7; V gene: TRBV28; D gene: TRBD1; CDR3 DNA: TGTGCCACCCGACGTATAGGACAGGGACCCTACGAGCAGTACTTC; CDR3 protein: CATRRIGQGPYEQYF
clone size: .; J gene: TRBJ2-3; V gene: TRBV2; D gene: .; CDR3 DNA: TGTGCCAGCAGTGTTAGGGGAACTACAGATACGCAGTATTTT; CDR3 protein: CASSVRGTTDTQYF
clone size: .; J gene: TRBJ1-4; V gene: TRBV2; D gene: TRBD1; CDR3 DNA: TGTGCCAGCAGTGGGGGACAGGGGGCTCGGGAAAAACTGTTTTTT; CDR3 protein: CASSGGQGAREKLFF